This TCR beta chain was found in a study of T cells after yellow fever vaccination. The overall study: Fractions of limited cellularity were prepared by means of SMART-Seq v4 Ultra Low Input.

Per the germline V gene, CDR1 is MNHEY and CDR2 is SVGAGI. Trimming shortened V by 2 bases and J by 1 base, and 7 bases separated the two germline ends. The CDR3 runs to 14 residues. 5'RACE template switching generated TCR cDNA, adding a universal primer site and UMIs. From the 5' RACE reads, TCRdb called clonotypes with MiXCR, one entry per CDR3 protein. Of about 580,000 distinct CDR3 sequences listed, approximately 16% were seen once; the top ten hold roughly 17%. At least ten counts were recorded for this clonotype. This clonotype was sampled from a man younger than 35 who received the YFV17D yellow fever vaccine. The sample was PBMCs, taken 5 to 6 days after the first yellow fever vaccination. The chain uses TRBV6-5 and TRBJ2-3; D might be TRBD2 (5 bases). CDR3: CASSYLAGTDTQYF. The CDR3 DNA follows: TGTGCCAGCAGTTACCTAGCAGGCACAGATACGCAGTATTTT.